This T cell receptor beta chain was sequenced during a study of CD8 T cells in Susac syndrome. The study, taken as a whole, reports: As acknowledged by the study, its TCR sequencing and HLA analysis included a relatively small number of individuals.

About this clonotype: Its antigen is not known.

The germline V and J ends were trimmed by 6 bases and 7 bases, with 15 bases remaining between them. The germline V gene encodes CDR1 SQVTM and CDR2 ANQGSEA. The CDR3 extends over 12 amino acids. From blood CD8+ and CD4+ T cells, TCR beta sequences were generated. TEMRA cells were FACS-enriched and CD8+ and CD4+ T cells negatively isolated. The authors reverse transcribed roughly 0.5 to 1 ug RNA with random hexamers. Amplification of TCR beta CDR3 spanned 54 Vbeta and 13 Jbeta via immunoSEQ multiplex PCR. In TCRdb, the immunoSEQ multiplex PCR reads were re-called with MiXCR into one record per CDR3 protein. Among 130,000 or so distinct CDR3 sequences, approximately 89% were seen once, and the ten largest hold 0.2% to 0.25%.

This clonotype originated in a human donor with multiple sclerosis. The gene calls are TRBV29-1 and TRBJ1-1, with D uncertain. The specimen sequenced was CD8+ T cells from PBMCs. This chain's CDR3 is CSVLKGGGEAFF. As DNA, the CDR3 is TGCAGCGTCCTCAAGGGAGGAGGTGAAGCTTTCTTT.